This T cell receptor beta chain appears in the sequencing data of a study of T cell responses to AZD1222 COVID-19 vaccine. Overall study results and limits: Vaccine-associated CD4 TCRs spanned spike, dominant at 160-218 and 743-854.

Concerning this clone itself: The antigen is undetermined.

Clones were sequenced by immunoSEQ multiplex PCR, and TCRdb holds only the in-frame ones, with some missing. The sample yields about 130,000 clones, roughly 84% seen once. The CDR3 extends over 15 amino acids. The V end was cut by 0 bases, the J end by 3 bases, with 11 bases between. Germline values: CDR1 WSHSY, CDR2 SAAADI. Source: peripheral blood, taken on day 0 of AZD1222 vaccination. This receptor was obtained from an adult in good health. This rearrangement joins TRBV10-2 to TRBJ1-2; D may be TRBD1 (6 bases). The CDR3: CASSESWTEDYGYTF. The CDR3, as DNA: TGCGCCAGCAGTGAGTCTTGGACAGAGGACTATGGCTACACCTTC.